What follows describes a single TCR beta chain. Antigen specificity is unknown. This record comes from a study of cytomegalovirus exposure and HLA in healthy donors. Overall study findings and caveats: Researchers reported that a few CMV-associated chains were confirmed in vitro as CMV antigen-specific. Some highly shared sequence variants likely arose as a pipeline artifact.

Primers included in the PCR were 60 Vbeta and 13 Jbeta primers. The data were produced by immunoSEQ multiplex PCR, yet TCRdb's version contains in-frame clones alone and is incomplete. The sample shows about 170,000 clones, about 85% of them seen only once. Germline loops: CDR1 SGHDT, CDR2 YYEEEE. The CDR3 loop spans 14 amino acids. The sample consisted of PBMCs. The receptor was derived from a man between 18 and 29 years old in good health and CMV-seropositive. This sequence joins TRBV5-6 and TRBJ2-5, with D possibly being TRBD2 (6 bases). The J call may be faulty, since TRBJ2-7 better matches the DNA end. CDR3 sequence: CASSPSGGSYEQYF. CDR3 coding DNA: TGTGCCAGCAGCCCCTCCGGGGGATCGTACGAGCAGTACTTC.